This T cell receptor (beta chain) was documented in a study of cytomegalovirus exposure and HLA in healthy donors. Study conclusions and caveats: In a later analysis, parvovirus B19, influenza, CMV and Epstein-Barr virus appeared linked to several top co-occurrence clusters. TCR beta V- and J-gene trimming, according to a later analysis, was linked to a missense DCLRE1C variant.

This clone occurred once. As yet, its antigen is unknown. It was with 60 Vbeta and 13 Jbeta primers that the PCR ran. The repertoire was sequenced with immunoSEQ multiplex PCR; TCRdb's copy has only in-frame clones and lacks some. The data contain 100,000 or so clones, approximately 76% of them seen just once; the ten biggest clones take up roughly 4%. The length of the CDR3 is 16 residues. Germline loops: CDR1 MGHRA, CDR2 YSYEKL. V lost 4 bases and J 4 bases, leaving 16 bases between the germline ends. The receptor was isolated from a man between 35 and 55 years old in good health and CMV-seronegative. This sequence joins TRBV4-1 and TRBJ2-2, with TRBD2 as a possible D gene (5 bases). The sample comprised PBMCs. In nucleotides, the CDR3 is TGCGCCAGCAGCCGGTTAGAGGGAGTTGGCACCGGGGAGCTGTTTTTT. Protein: CASSRLEGVGTGELFF.